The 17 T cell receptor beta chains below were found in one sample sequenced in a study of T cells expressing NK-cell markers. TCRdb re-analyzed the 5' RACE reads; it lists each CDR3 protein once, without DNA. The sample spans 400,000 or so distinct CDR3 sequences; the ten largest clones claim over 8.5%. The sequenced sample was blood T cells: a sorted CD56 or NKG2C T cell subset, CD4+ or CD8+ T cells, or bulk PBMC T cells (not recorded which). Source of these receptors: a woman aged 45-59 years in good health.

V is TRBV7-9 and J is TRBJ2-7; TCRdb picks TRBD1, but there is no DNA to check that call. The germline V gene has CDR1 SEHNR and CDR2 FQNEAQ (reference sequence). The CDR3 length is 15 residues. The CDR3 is CASSSPGTGGSEQYF.

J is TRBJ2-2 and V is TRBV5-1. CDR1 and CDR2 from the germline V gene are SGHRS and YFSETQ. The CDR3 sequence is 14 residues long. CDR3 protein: CASSYDFNTGELFF.

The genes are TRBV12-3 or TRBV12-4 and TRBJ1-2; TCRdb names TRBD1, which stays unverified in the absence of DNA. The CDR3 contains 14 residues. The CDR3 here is CASSYNGQGGGYTF.

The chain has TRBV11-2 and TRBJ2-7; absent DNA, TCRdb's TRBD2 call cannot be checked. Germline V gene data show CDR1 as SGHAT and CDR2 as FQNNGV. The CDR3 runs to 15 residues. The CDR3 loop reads CASSRGLAGGSEQYF.

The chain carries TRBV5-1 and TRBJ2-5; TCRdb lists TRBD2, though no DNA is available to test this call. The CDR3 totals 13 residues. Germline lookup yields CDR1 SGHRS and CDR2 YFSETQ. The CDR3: CASSTSGQETQYF.

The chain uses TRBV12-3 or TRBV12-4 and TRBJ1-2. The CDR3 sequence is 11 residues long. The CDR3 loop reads CASSVAYGYTF.

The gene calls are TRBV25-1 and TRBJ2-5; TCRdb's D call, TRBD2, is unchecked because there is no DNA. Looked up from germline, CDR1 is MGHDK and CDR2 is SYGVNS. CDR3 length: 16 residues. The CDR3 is CASSSRLAGEQETQYF. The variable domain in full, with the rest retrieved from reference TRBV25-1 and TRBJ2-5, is EADIYQTPRYLVIGTGKKITLECSQTMGHDKMYWYQQDPGMELHLIHYSYGVNSTEKGDLSSESTVSRIRTEHFPLTLESARPSHTSQYLCASSSRLAGEQETQYFGPGTRLLVL.

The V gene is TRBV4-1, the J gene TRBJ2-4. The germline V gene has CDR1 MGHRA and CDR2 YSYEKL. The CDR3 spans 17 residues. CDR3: CASSQIRQGIAKNIQYF.

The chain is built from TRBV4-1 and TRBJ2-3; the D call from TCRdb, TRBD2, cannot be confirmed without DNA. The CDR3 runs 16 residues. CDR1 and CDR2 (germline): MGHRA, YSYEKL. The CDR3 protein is CASSRLAGRGTDTQYF.

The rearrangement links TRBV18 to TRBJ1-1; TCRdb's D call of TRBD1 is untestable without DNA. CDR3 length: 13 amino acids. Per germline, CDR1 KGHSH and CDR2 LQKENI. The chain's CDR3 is CASSPNGGVGAFF.

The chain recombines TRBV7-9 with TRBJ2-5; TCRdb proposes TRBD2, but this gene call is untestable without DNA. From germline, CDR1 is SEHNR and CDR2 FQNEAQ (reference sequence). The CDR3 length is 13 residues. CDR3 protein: CASSQRETETQYF.

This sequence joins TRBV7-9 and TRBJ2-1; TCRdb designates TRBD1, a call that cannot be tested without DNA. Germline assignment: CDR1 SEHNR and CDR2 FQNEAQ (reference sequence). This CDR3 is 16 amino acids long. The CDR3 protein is CASSRLGQVGANEQFF.

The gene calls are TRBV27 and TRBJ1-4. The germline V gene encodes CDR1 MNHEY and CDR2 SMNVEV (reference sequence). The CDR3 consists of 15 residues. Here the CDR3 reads CASSERSRRDEKLFF.

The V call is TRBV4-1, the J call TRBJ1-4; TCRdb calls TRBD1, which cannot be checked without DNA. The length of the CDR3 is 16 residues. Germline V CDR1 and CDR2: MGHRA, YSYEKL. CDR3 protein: CASKVLPGPLGEKLFF.

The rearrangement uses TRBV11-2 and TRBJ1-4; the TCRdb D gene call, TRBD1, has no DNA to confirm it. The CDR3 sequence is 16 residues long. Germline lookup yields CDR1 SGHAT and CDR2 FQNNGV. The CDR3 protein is CASSTGQRRTHEKLFF.

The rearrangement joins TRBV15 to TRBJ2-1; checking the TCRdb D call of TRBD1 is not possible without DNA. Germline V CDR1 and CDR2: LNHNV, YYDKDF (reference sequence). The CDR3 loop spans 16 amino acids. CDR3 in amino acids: CATSRTRTGMNNEQFF.

This CDR3 is CASSGDPGEKLFF. V is TRBV6-1 and J is TRBJ1-4; TCRdb picks TRBD1, but there is no DNA to check that call. The CDR3 covers 13 residues. Per germline, CDR1 MNHNS and CDR2 SASEGT.